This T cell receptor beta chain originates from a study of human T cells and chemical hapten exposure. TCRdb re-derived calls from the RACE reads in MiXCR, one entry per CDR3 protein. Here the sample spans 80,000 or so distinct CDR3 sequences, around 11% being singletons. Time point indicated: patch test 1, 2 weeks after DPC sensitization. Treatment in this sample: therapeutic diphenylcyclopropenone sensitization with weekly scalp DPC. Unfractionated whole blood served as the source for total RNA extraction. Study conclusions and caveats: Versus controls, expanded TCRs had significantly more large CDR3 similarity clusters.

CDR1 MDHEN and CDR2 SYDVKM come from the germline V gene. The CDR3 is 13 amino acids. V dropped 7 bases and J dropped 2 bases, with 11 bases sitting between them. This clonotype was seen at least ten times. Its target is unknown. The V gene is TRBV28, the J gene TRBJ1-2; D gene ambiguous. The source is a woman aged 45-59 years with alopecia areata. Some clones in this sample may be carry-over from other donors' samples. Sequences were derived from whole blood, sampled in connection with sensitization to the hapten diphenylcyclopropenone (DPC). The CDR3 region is CASIDSGNYGYTF. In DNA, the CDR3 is TGTGCCAGCATCGACTCGGGGAACTATGGCTACACCTTC.